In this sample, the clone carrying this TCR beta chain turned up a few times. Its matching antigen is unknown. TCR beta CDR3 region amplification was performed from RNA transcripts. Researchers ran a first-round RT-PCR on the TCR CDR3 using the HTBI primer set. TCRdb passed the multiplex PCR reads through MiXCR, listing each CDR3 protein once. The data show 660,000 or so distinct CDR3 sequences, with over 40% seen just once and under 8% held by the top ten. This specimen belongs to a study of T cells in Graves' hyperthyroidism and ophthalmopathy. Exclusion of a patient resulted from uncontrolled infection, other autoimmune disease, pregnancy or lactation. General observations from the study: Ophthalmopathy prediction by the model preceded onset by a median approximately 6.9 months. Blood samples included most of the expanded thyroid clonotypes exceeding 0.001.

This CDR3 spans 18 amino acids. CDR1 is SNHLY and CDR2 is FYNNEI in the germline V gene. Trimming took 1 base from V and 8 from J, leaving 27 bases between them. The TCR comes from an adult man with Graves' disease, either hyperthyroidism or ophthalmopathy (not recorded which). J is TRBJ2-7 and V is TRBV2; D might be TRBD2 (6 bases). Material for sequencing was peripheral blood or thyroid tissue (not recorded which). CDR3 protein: CASSEVAGRMSFATKQYF. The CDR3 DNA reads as TGTGCCAGCAGTGAAGTGGCGGGACGCATGAGCTTCGCTACGAAGCAGTACTTC.